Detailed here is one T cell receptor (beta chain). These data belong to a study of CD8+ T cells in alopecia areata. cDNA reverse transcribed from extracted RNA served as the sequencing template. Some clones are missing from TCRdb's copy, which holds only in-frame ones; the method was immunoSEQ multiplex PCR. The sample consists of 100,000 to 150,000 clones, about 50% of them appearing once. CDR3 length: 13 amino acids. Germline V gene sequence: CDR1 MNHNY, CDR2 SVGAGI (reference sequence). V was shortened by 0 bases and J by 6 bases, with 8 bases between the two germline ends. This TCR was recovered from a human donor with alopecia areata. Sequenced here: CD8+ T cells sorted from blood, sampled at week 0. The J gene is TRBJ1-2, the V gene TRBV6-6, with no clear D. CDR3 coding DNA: TGTGCCAGCAGTTACTCGTCTAAACATGGCTACACCTTC. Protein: CASSYSSKHGYTF.